This record covers a single T cell receptor beta chain. Original processing methods: The authors estimated nucleated cell counts from reference gene primer amplification. Method: immunoSEQ multiplex PCR; TCRdb's copy keeps in-frame clones and lacks some. D and trimming come from the DNA, and the V and J calls and clone size come from that table. The sample yields 200,000 to 250,000 clones, around nine tenths seen once. The data belong to a study of blood T cell repertoires in COVID-19. Study-level information: The origin of the acute and convalescent COVID-19 samples was the United States, Italy and Spain. The cDNA or gDNA used as material had been derived from T cells, B-cell-depleted T cells, or PBMCs.

This CDR3 spans 15 amino acids. V was clipped by 1 base and J by 2 bases, with 11 bases between them. Germline CDR1 reads SGHVS; CDR2 reads FQNEAQ. The sample taken for sequencing was peripheral blood. This chain links TRBV7-8 with TRBJ1-2, with D uncertain. The origin of this receptor is a woman in her 70s with active or convalescent COVID-19. CDR3 DNA: TGTGCCAGCAGCTTAGAACGCAGTTCCAACTATGGCTACACCTTC. Its protein product is CASSLERSSNYGYTF.